This paragraph covers one T cell receptor (beta chain) sequence. Its target is unknown. Sequenced by immunoSEQ multiplex PCR; TCRdb stores in-frame clones only, minus some. In the table there are some 30,000 clones, 75% to 90% of which are singletons. The data were obtained in a study of T cell responses to AZD1222 COVID-19 vaccine. Whole-study findings and limits: None of the repertoires were sampled until the peak T cell response had passed. Increases in Spike-specific TCR breadth and depth were seen after two AZD1222 doses. CD4 TCRs covered the whole spike, strongest at regions 160-218 and 743-854.

V dropped 4 bases and J dropped 5; count of bases not matched to a gene: 10. CDR1 is SGHAT and CDR2 is FQNNGV in the germline V gene. CDR3 length: 16 residues. V is TRBV11-2 and J is TRBJ2-5, with TRBD2 matching over 10 bases. The material sequenced was peripheral blood, taken on day 0 of AZD1222 vaccination. The sequence was collected from an adult in good health. CDR3 region: CASSSLSGGAGETQYF. In DNA form, the CDR3 reads TGTGCCAGCAGCTCCCTAAGCGGGGGGGCCGGGGAGACCCAGTACTTC. Full variable domain (missing parts from reference TRBV11-2 and TRBJ2-5): EAGVAQSPRYKIIEKRQSVAFWCNPISGHATLYWYQQILGQGPKLLIQFQNNGVVDDSQLPKDRFSAERLKGVDSTLKIQPAKLEDSAVYLCASSSLSGGAGETQYFGPGTRLLVL.